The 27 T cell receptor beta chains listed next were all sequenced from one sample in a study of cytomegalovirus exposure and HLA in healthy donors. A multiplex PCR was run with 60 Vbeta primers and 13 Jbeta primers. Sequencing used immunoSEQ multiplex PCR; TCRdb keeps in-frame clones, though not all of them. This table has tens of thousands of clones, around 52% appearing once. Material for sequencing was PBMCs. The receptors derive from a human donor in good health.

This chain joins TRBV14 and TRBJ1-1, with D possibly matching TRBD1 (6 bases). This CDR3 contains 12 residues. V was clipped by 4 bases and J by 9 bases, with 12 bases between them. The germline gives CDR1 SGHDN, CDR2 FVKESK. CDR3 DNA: TGTGCCAGCAGCCCGGGAGGGGGGCAAGCTTTCTTT. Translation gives CASSPGGGQAFF.

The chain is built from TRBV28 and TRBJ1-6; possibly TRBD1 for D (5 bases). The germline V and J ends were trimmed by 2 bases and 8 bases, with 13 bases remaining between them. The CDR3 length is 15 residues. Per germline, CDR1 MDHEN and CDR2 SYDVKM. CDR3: CASSLTLDTYSPLHF. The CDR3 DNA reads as TGTGCCAGCAGTTTAACCCTGGACACCTATTCACCCCTCCACTTT.

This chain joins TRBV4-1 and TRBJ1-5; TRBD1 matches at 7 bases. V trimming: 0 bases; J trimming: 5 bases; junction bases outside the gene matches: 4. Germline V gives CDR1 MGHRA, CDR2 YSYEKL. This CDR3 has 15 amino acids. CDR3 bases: TGCGCCAGCAGCCAAGATGACAGGGACTATCAGCCCCAGCATTTT. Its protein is CASSQDDRDYQPQHF.

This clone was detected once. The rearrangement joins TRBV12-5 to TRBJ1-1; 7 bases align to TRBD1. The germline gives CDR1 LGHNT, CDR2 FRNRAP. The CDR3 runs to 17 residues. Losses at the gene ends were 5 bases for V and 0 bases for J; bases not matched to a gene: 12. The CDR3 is CASGPNRDSLMNTEAFF. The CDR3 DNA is TGTGCTAGTGGTCCCAACAGGGACAGTTTAATGAACACTGAAGCTTTCTTT. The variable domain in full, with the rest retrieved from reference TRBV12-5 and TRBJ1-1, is DARVTQTPRHKVTEMGQEVTMRCQPILGHNTVFWYRQTMMQGLELLAYFRNRAPLDDSGMPKDRFSAEMPDATLATLKIQPSEPRDSAVYFCASGPNRDSLMNTEAFFGQGTRLTVV.

The CDR3 spells CASSYSDRVGETQYF. The CDR3 DNA sequence: TGTGCCAGCAGTTACTCGGACAGGGTCGGGGAGACCCAGTACTTC. The chain uses TRBV6-5 and TRBJ2-5; 8 bases match TRBD1. This CDR3 has 15 amino acids. Germline trimming cut 0 bases from V and 5 bases from J; bases unmatched to any gene: 5. CDR1 and CDR2 (germline): MNHEY, SVGAGI.

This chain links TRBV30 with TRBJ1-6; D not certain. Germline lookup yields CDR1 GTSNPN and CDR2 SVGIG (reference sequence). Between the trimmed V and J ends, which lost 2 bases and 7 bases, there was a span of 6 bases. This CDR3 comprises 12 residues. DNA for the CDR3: TGTGCCTGGAGTCTACTCAATTCACCCCTCCACTTT. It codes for CAWSLLNSPLHF.

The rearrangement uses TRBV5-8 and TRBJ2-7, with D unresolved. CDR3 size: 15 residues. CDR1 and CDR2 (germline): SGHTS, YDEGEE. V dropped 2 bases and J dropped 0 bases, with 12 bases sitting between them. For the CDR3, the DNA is TGTGCCAGCAGCTTATCGTTTCTTAGCTCCTACGAGCAGTACTTC. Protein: CASSLSFLSSYEQYF.

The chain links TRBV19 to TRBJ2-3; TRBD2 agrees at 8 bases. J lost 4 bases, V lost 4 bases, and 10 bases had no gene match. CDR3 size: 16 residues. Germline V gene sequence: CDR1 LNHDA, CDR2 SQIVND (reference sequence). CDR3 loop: CASSTLGGAMADTQYF. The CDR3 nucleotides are TGTGCCAGTAGTACGCTCGGGGGGGCCATGGCAGATACGCAGTATTTT.

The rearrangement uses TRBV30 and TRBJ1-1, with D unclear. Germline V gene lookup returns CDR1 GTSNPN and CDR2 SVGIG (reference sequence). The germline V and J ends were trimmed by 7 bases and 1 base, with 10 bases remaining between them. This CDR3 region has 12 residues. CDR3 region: CAFRRQNTEAFF. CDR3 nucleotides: TGTGCCTTTCGTCGACAGAACACTGAAGCTTTCTTT.

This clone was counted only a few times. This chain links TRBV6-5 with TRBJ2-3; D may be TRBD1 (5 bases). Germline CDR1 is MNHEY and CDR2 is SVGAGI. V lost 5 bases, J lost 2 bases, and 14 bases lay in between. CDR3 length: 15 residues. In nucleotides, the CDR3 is TGTGCCAGCAGTCATCAGGGAAGAGACACAGATACGCAGTATTTT. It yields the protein CASSHQGRDTDTQYF.

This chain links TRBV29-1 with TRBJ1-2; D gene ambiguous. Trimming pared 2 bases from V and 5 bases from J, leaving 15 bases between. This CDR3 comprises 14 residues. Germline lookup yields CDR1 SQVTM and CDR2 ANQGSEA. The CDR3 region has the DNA TGCAGCGTTGAATCAGGCACCGGCGGGTATGGCTACACCTTC. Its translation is CSVESGTGGYGYTF. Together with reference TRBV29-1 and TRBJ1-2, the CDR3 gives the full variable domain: SAVISQKPSRDICQRGTSLTIQCQVDSQVTMMFWYRQQPGQSLTLIATANQGSEATYESGFVIDKFPISRPNLTFSTLTVSNMSPEDSSIYLCSVESGTGGYGYTFGSGTRLTVV.

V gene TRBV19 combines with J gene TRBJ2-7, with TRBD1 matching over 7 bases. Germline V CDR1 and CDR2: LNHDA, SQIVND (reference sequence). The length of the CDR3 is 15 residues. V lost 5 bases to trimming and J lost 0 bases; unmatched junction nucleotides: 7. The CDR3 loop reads CASSRDGTVSYEQYF. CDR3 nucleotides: TGTGCCAGTAGTCGTGACGGGACAGTCTCCTACGAGCAGTACTTC.

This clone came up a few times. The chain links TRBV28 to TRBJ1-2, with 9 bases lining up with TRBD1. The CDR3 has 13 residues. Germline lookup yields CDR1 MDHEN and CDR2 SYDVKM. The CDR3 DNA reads TGTGTCGCCGGACAGGGGCCTTTCTATGGCTACACCTTC. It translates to CVAGQGPFYGYTF.

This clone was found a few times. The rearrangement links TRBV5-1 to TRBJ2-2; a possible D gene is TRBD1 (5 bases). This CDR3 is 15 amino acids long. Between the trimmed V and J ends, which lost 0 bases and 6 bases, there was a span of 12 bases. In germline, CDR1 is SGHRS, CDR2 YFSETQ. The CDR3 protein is CASSLGVSRAGELFF. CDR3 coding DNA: TGCGCCAGCAGCTTGGGGGTTTCCAGGGCCGGGGAGCTGTTTTTT.

The CDR3 bases are TGTGCCAGCAGCCAAGATACGGCCACTACCGAGACCCAGTACTTC. This sequence encodes CASSQDTATTETQYF. The chain is built from TRBV4-2 and TRBJ2-5; D not certain. Germline V gene data show CDR1 as LGHNA and CDR2 as YNFKEQ. Trimming took off 0 bases at V and 5 bases at J, with 13 bases between the two ends. There are 15 residues in the CDR3.

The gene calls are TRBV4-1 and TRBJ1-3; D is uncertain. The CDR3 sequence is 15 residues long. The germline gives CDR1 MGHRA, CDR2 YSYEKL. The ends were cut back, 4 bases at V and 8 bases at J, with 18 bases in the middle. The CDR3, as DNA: TGCGCCAGCAGCCTTTTAAGGTCTGCGGGGTACACCATATATTTT. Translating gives CASSLLRSAGYTIYF.

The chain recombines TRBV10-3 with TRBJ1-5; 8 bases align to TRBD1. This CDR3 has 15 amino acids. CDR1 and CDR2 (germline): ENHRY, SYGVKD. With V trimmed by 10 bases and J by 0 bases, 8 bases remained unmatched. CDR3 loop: CATQTGTGSNQPQHF. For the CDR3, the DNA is TGTGCCACCCAAACAGGGACAGGTAGCAATCAGCCCCAGCATTTT.

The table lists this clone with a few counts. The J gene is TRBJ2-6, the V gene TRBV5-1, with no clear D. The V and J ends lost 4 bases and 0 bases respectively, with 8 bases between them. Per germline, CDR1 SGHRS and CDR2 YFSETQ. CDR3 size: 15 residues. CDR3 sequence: CASSHGSSGANVLTF. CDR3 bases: TGCGCCAGCAGCCACGGTAGCTCTGGGGCCAACGTCCTGACTTTC.

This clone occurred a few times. The CDR3 sequence is CASSPVQKTGGSYNEQFF. The CDR3 DNA sequence: TGTGCCAGCAGCCCCGTCCAAAAGACAGGGGGCTCCTACAATGAGCAGTTCTTC. The chain has TRBV4-2 and TRBJ2-1, with 9 positions matching TRBD1. The trim removed 4 bases at V and 0 bases at J, leaving 10 bases unmatched. The CDR3 covers 18 residues. The germline V gene encodes CDR1 LGHNA and CDR2 YNFKEQ.

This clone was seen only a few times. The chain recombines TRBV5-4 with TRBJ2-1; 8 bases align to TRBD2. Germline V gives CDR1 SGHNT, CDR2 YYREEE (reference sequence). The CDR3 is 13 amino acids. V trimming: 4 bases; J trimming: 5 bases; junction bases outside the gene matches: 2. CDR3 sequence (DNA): TGTGCCAGCAGCGTAGCGGGGCACAATGAGCAGTTCTTC. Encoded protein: CASSVAGHNEQFF.

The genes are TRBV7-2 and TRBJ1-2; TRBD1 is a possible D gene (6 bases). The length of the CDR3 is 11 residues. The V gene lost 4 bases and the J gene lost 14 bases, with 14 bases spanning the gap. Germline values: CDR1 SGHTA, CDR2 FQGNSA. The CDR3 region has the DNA TGTGCCAGCAGCTGGGACATTTCGTCAACCTTC. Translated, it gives CASSWDISSTF.

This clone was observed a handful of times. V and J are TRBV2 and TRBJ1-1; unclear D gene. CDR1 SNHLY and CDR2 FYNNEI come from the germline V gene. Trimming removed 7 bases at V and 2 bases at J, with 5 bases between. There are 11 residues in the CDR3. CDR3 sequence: CASTYNTEAFF. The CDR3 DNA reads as TGTGCCAGCACCTATAACACTGAAGCTTTCTTT.

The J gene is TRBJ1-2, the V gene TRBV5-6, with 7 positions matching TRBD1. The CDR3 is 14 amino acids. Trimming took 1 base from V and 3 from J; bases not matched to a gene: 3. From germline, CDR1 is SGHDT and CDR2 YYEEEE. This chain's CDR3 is CASSLRQGYYGYTF. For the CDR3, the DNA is TGTGCCAGCAGCTTGCGACAGGGCTACTATGGCTACACCTTC.

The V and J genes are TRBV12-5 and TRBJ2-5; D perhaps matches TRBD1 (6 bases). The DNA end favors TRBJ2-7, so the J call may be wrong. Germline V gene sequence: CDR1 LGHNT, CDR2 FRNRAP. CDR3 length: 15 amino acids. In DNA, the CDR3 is TGTGCTAGTGGTTTCGGGCCAAACAGGGCCTACGAGCAGTACTTC. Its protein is CASGFGPNRAYEQYF.

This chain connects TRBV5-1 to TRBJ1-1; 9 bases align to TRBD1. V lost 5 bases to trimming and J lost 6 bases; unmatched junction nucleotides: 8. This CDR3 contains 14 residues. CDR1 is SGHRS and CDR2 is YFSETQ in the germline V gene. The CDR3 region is CASRRTGDRSEAFF. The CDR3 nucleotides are TGCGCCAGCAGGCGGACAGGGGATCGGTCTGAAGCTTTCTTT.

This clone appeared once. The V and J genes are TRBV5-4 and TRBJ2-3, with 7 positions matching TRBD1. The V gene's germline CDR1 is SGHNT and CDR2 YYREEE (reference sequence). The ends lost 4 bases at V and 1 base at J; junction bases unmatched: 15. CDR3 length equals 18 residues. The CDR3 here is CASSRGALGTVGTDTQYF. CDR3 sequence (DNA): TGTGCCAGCAGCCGGGGTGCCTTGGGGACAGTAGGCACAGATACGCAGTATTTT.

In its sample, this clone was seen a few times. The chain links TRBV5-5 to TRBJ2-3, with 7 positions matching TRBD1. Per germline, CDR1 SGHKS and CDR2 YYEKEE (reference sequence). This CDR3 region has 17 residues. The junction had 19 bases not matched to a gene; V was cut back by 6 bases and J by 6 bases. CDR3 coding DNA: TGTGCCAGCACCGTAATGGGGACAGTTGGCCCGGGGGATACGCAGTATTTT. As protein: CASTVMGTVGPGDTQYF.